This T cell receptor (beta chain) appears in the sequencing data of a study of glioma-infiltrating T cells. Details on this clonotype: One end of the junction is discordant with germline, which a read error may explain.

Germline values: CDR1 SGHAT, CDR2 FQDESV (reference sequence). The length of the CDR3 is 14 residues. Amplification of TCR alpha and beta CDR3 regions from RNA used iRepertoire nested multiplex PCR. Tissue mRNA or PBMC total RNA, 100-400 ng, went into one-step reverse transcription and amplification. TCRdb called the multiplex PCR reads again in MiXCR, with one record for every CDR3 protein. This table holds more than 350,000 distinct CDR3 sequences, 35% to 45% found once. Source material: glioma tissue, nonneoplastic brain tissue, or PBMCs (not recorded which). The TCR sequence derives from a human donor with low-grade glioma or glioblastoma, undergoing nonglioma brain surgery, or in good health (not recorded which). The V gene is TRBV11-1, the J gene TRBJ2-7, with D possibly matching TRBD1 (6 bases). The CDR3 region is CTSSQMPGHNEQYF. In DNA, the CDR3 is TGTACCAGCAGCCAAATGCCGGGACACAACGAGCAGTACTTC.